These T cell receptor beta chains were read from a single sample in a study of blood T cell repertoires in COVID-19. The method was immunoSEQ multiplex PCR; TCRdb's version includes in-frame clones alone and lacks a portion of them. The sample lists about 180,000 clones, more than 85% occurring once. Sequencing used peripheral blood. These receptors were obtained from a woman aged 30 to 39 with active or convalescent COVID-19. Both conserved end residues are part of each CDR3. A D gene is named only where the DNA matches it firmly. Some rows mark clone size as missing; the rest say once, few, many or name a class of expanded clone.

d_gene,abundance,v_gene,j_gene,CDR3aa,CDR3nt
TRBD1,NA,TRBV30,TRBJ1-5,CAWSLTGNNQPQHF,TGTGCCTGGAGTCTGACAGGGAACAATCAGCCCCAGCATTTT
TRBD1,few,TRBV28,TRBJ1-2,CASSLWGQTHTF,TGTGCCAGCAGTTTATGGGGACAGACCCACACCTTC
TRBD1,NA,TRBV28,TRBJ2-1,CASSFGQGNEQFF,TGTGCCAGCAGTTTTGGACAGGGCAATGAGCAGTTCTTC
NA,NA,TRBV2,TRBJ2-6,CASSDRSSGANVLTF,TGTGCCAGCAGCGACAGGAGCTCTGGGGCCAACGTCCTGACTTTC
NA,once,TRBV13,TRBJ1-2,CASSLKAGYGYTF,TGTGCCAGCAGCTTAAAGGCGGGCTATGGCTACACCTTC
NA,NA,TRBV6-4,TRBJ1-1,CASKTGFNLMNTEAFF,TGTGCCAGCAAGACAGGTTTCAACCTCATGAACACTGAAGCTTTCTTT
NA,NA,TRBV3-1/TRBV3-2,TRBJ2-3,CASSQDRSTDTQYF,TGTGCCAGCAGCCAAGATCGTAGCACAGATACGCAGTATTTT
NA,NA,TRBV27,TRBJ1-4,CASRGLGGRSTNEKLFF,TGTGCCAGCAGGGGGTTGGGGGGGCGATCAACTAATGAAAAACTGTTTTTT
NA,NA,TRBV7-6,TRBJ1-5,CASSLEAGSNQPQHF,TGTGCCAGCAGCTTAGAGGCGGGTAGCAATCAGCCCCAGCATTTT
TRBD1,NA,TRBV6-5,TRBJ1-5,CASKGQGRHLQPQHF,TGTGCCAGCAAGGGACAGGGGCGTCATTTACAGCCCCAGCATTTT
NA,NA,TRBV7-2,TRBJ1-1,CASSARGGIMNTEAFF,TGTGCCAGCAGCGCGAGGGGGGGAATCATGAACACTGAAGCTTTCTTT
TRBD1,NA,TRBV27,TRBJ1-5,CASRRTPGQGFNQPQHF,TGTGCCAGCAGACGTACTCCGGGACAGGGGTTCAATCAGCCCCAGCATTTT
NA,NA,TRBV6-1,TRBJ1-2,CASSERGQIYGYTF,TGTGCCAGCAGTGAGAGAGGACAGATCTATGGCTACACCTTC
NA,NA,TRBV24-1,TRBJ2-2,CATSDLQSGDLANTGELFF,TGTGCCACCAGTGATTTACAGTCGGGGGACCTCGCGAACACCGGGGAGCTGTTTTTT
TRBD2,NA,TRBV4-2,TRBJ2-1,CASSRTGTRGNEQFF,TGTGCCAGCAGCCGTACCGGGACTAGAGGAAATGAGCAGTTCTTC
TRBD2,NA,TRBV5-1,TRBJ2-3,CASGGLAVTDTQYF,TGCGCCAGCGGGGGACTAGCGGTCACAGATACGCAGTATTTT
TRBD2,NA,TRBV25-1,TRBJ2-1,CASTIRSGGDYNEQFF,TGTGCCAGCACCATACGAAGCGGGGGGGATTACAATGAGCAGTTCTTC
NA,NA,TRBV15,TRBJ1-2,CATSRVVRRSGYGYTF,TGTGCCACCAGCAGAGTGGTCCGGCGGTCCGGCTATGGCTACACCTTC
NA,NA,TRBV20-1,TRBJ2-5,CSASVLGAETQYF,TGCAGTGCTAGTGTGTTAGGGGCAGAGACCCAGTACTTC
NA,NA,TRBV6-5,TRBJ1-1,CASSRTRVYGTEAFF,TGTGCCAGCAGTCGCACACGGGTTTACGGCACTGAAGCTTTCTTT
TRBD2,once,TRBV4-2,TRBJ2-1,CASSGGRGGDEQFF,TGTGCCAGCAGTGGAGGGAGGGGAGGCGATGAGCAGTTCTTC
TRBD1,NA,TRBV7-6,TRBJ1-1,CASSLGGLWPGGSAEAFF,TGTGCCAGCAGCTTAGGAGGGCTCTGGCCAGGGGGCTCTGCTGAAGCTTTCTTT
TRBD1,NA,TRBV15,TRBJ2-3,CATSRGTGYTDTQYF,TGTGCCACCAGCAGGGGGACAGGATACACAGATACGCAGTATTTT
NA,NA,TRBV19,TRBJ2-7,CASSMSRALNEQYF,TGTGCCAGTAGTATGTCCAGGGCCCTGAACGAGCAGTACTTC
TRBD1,NA,TRBV5-1,TRBJ2-7,CASSPGTGGFSSYEQYF,TGCGCCAGCAGCCCGGGGACAGGGGGCTTCTCCTCCTACGAGCAGTACTTC
TRBD2,NA,TRBV19,TRBJ2-1,CASSIEGGRSYNEQFF,TGTGCCAGTAGTATAGAGGGGGGGAGGAGTTACAATGAGCAGTTCTTC
NA,once,TRBV3-1/TRBV3-2,TRBJ1-5,CASSPWGESNQPQHF,TGTGCCAGCAGCCCCTGGGGAGAGAGCAATCAGCCCCAGCATTTT
NA,NA,TRBV18,TRBJ2-3,CASSPERTDTQYF,TGTGCCAGCTCACCTGAGAGGACAGATACGCAGTATTTT
TRBD1,NA,TRBV6-6,TRBJ1-5,CASSPGTGVRDQPQHF,TGTGCCAGCAGTCCCGGGACAGGGGTTAGGGATCAGCCCCAGCATTTT